This T cell receptor (beta chain) was sequenced during a study of regulatory T cells in long-lasting Graves disease (dated by TCRdb to about 2021). As for the study more broadly: In the newly diagnosed Graves' disease group, patients had been taking antithyroid drugs for less than 3 months. TCR sequencing covered approximately 13 persistent and around 20 newly diagnosed Graves' disease patients, 33 samples in total. The study took place in China and was registered as a clinical trial. Persistent Graves' disease patients were compared with newly diagnosed Graves' disease patients by peripheral blood TCR sequencing and RNA sequencing. Paper-wide results and their limitations: Lower TCR Shannon entropy and fewer highly expanded clones were observed in persistent Graves' disease patients than in newly diagnosed patients, which suggested clonal expansion. TRBV28, TRBJ1-2 and TRBJ2-5 were preferentially used in persistent disease, while TRBV20-1 and TRBJ2-1 were favored in newly diagnosed disease. Sequencing and analysis were limited to the TCR beta chain. The small sample size was acknowledged by the authors as a limitation that may reduce accuracy. More public clonotypes were shared among persistent patients (under 3,000) than among newly diagnosed patients (more than 900). Because the primary lesion, thyroid tissue, could not be accessed, the study looked at peripheral blood alone.

Including the terminal cysteine and phenylalanine, the CDR3 comprises 15 residues. The retained sequence is limited to the CDR3, 45 bases, with the frame set at the first base. For CDR1 and CDR2, the germline V gene lists SGHVS and FQNEAQ. Trimmed from V: 5 bases; trimmed from J: 4 bases; junction bases lacking a gene match: 6. Preparation of the library involved multiplex PCR. The data were produced on an Illumina HiSeq 4000. TCR beta libraries were built with iRepertoire HTBI primers and Arm-PCR amplification of CDR3 regions. Before sequencing, the PCR products underwent gel purification. Processing in the source paper ran as follows. Across samples, around 62 TRBV and over 11 TRBJ segments were identified and used for gene usage analysis of CDR3 amino acid clonotypes. COPE and FqMerger were used to merge filtered high-quality paired reads into contigs. BLAST was used to align contigs to the IMGT TRBV, TRBD and TRBJ reference genes, and CDR3 was defined following IMGT. Clonotypes above 0.1% frequency were classified as highly expanded clones. Repertoire diversity was measured by Shannon entropy, and V-J evenness by the Gini coefficient. Clonotypes shared by more than one individual were considered public. TCRdb reanalyzed the raw reads on its own, using fastp at Q25 for trimming and MiXCR for clone calling, and kept in-frame beta chains. Rows are unified per CDR3 protein, each entry keeping the most common DNA and genes. These V and J calls are TCRdb output, not the study's own analysis. For this sample the table gives fewer than 550,000 distinct CDR3 sequences, of which about 17% were detected only once. Roughly 23% of the sample is taken by the ten largest.

The time point label here, explained by the study, means: newly diagnosed GD, antithyroid drugs for less than 3 months. RNA was extracted from PBMCs in TRIzol for both TCR sequencing and RNA sequencing. The diagnosis of Graves' disease followed American Thyroid Association guidelines. Patients for the study were recruited at an endocrinology department in Xi'an, China. From each patient, around 9.3 milliliters of peripheral blood was collected into an EDTA anticoagulant tube. Ficoll Paque Plus density gradient separation was used to isolate PBMCs, and no further T cell sorting was done. An Agilent 2100 Bioanalyzer and agarose gel were used to check RNA quality, while a NanoDrop 2000 measured RNA concentration. This clonotype appeared many times. It has no known antigen specificity. Base qualities were left out, and no much larger clone turns up one base away. This same sample was also taken into another study, of T cells in Graves' hyperthyroidism and ophthalmopathy. As the second publication notes: Stable Graves' hyperthyroidism was defined as the absence of progression to ophthalmopathy over 18 months of follow-up. Hyperthyroidism patients were newly diagnosed, with disease duration under 2 months, and aged 18 to 65 years. Patients with uncontrolled infections, other autoimmune diseases, pregnancy or lactation were excluded. Diagnoses relied on clinical symptoms, serum thyroxine and TRAb, thyroid ultrasound and orbital computed tomography. A first-round RT-PCR of the TCR CDR3 used the HTBI primer set with the Qiagen OneStep RT-PCR kit. Blood samples also contained most of the expanded thyroid clonotypes (frequency above 0.001), which suggests that blood repertoires may reflect thyroid immune responses. Ophthalmopathy was separated from stable hyperthyroidism by a 13 V-J signature model, with approximately 90% sensitivity and roughly 81% specificity obtained in cross-validation and 80%/75% obtained in testing. In validation, the model predicted progression to ophthalmopathy with just under 71% sensitivity and approximately 78% specificity, a median of 6.5 months before onset. A discovery cohort of fewer than 110 patients, 43 with Graves' ophthalmopathy and under 60 with stable Graves' hyperthyroidism, was used to find distinguishing TCR V-J signatures. Prospective prediction of ophthalmopathy was tested in an independent validation cohort consisting of 18 hyperthyroidism patients and around 16 patients who later progressed to ophthalmopathy. For training and testing, the 100 or so patients in the discovery cohort were randomly divided in a 7:3 ratio. In addition, the study compared T-cell repertoires in thyroid tissue and in blood from roughly 6 Graves' hyperthyroidism patients. After blood sampling, hyperthyroidism patients were treated with methimazole at a starting dose of 30 mg daily, and ophthalmopathy patients were treated with high-dose intravenous methylprednisolone. Libraries were constructed in a second round of multiplex PCR, after which size selection and purification were performed. Sequencing of the libraries was done on an Illumina HiSeq2000 using paired-end 100 bp reads. SOAPnuke was used to process the raw data, removing reads that contained adapters or uncalled bases, had a mean Phred below 15, or lacked an exact match to the constant primer or identifier. High-quality paired reads were merged with COPE v1.2.5, and unique nucleotide sequences were defined as clonotypes. Clonotypes were aligned to IMGT TRBV, TRBD and TRBJ reference segments using MiTCR v1.1. Analysis was restricted to V-J combinations with a frequency above 0.0001, which covered 99.2% of repertoires. A TCS score was defined as the ratio of F50 (clonal expansion) to E x V (chaos), with BLOSUM62-based TCRdist applied between CDR3 peptides within each V-J. Welch's t-statistics and random forest reduced roughly 500 V-J features to roughly 13, which were used in a naive Bayes classifier (R e1071). Sample size was not statistically predetermined, and blinding of investigators to group allocation was not performed. The paper describes TCR Vbeta CDR3 sequencing of some 130 peripheral blood samples, made up of some 42 ophthalmopathy patients, around 78 hyperthyroidism patients and around 17 progressor patients.

The receptor's source is a woman under 30 with Graves disease. Donor details come from another sample of the same person, matched by shared clones. Source: peripheral blood mononuclear cells (PBMCs), taken at new diagnosis, from a patient treated with antithyroid drugs. The sequence joins TRBV7-8 to TRBJ2-1, and TRBD2 aligns with 9 junction nucleotides. The DNA sequence is as follows: TGTGCCAGCAGCCAACTAGCGGGCGAATACAATGAGCAGTTCTTC. This translates into CASSQLAGEYNEQFF.